One sample yielded the 22 T cell receptor beta chains listed below, sequenced in a study of cytomegalovirus exposure and HLA in healthy donors. 60 Vbeta and 13 Jbeta primers were used in PCR. Clones were read by immunoSEQ multiplex PCR, and TCRdb kept only the in-frame ones, dropping some. Among roughly 160,000 clones listed, about 80% were seen once. Sequencing was carried out using PBMCs. These TCRs come from a man aged 30 to 39 in good health and CMV-seronegative.

The rearrangement joins TRBV7-2 to TRBJ2-4, with D perhaps TRBD2 (6 bases). This CDR3 has 16 residues. The V and J ends lost 7 bases and 0 bases respectively, with 16 bases between them. Looked up from germline, CDR1 is SGHTA and CDR2 is FQGNSA. CDR3 sequence (DNA): TGTGCCAGCACCCTCCGGGGGACCCTAGCCAAAAACATTCAGTACTTC. Amino acids: CASTLRGTLAKNIQYF.

This sequence joins TRBV7-9 and TRBJ2-2, with D unclear. The CDR3 is 13 amino acids. Germline V gene data show CDR1 as SEHNR and CDR2 as FQNEAQ (reference sequence). V lost 1 base and J lost 6, with 6 bases in between. CDR3 in amino acids: CASSLELAGELFF. The CDR3 region has the DNA TGTGCCAGCAGCTTAGAGTTAGCCGGGGAGCTGTTTTTT.

The V call is TRBV4-3, the J call TRBJ1-6, with 8 bases lining up with TRBD1. The junction had 4 bases not matched to a gene; V was cut back by 3 bases and J by 3 bases. CDR1 LGHNA and CDR2 YSLEER come from the germline V gene. The CDR3 totals 16 residues. CDR3 region: CASSHQGAVYNSPLHF. The DNA of the CDR3 is TGCGCCAGCAGCCATCAGGGGGCGGTCTATAATTCACCCCTCCACTTT.

For the CDR3, the DNA is TGTGCCAGCAGTTTAAGACAACAGGGTAGCTATGGCTACACCTTC. This encodes CASSLRQQGSYGYTF. The genes are TRBV28 and TRBJ1-2; D is possibly TRBD1 (6 bases). The CDR3 length is 15 residues. Germline assignment: CDR1 MDHEN and CDR2 SYDVKM. Trimming left V 2 bases short and J 4 bases short, with 14 bases between.

This chain joins TRBV11-2 and TRBJ1-2, with 9 bases identical to TRBD1. The CDR3 length is 15 residues. With V trimmed by 4 bases and J by 2 bases, 5 bases remained unmatched. Germline V gene lookup returns CDR1 SGHAT and CDR2 FQNNGV. CDR3 residues: CASSSRDRVNYGYTF. The CDR3, as DNA: TGTGCCAGCAGCTCCCGGGACAGGGTGAACTATGGCTACACCTTC.

The chain combines TRBV4-1 with TRBJ2-5, with 8 nucleotides matching TRBD2. The V segment lost 4 bases and the J segment 2 bases; nucleotides outside the gene matches: 15. The CDR3 extends over 18 amino acids. Germline V gives CDR1 MGHRA, CDR2 YSYEKL. CDR3 sequence: CASSLTGGSGILQETQYF. The CDR3 nucleotides are TGCGCCAGCAGCCTCACCGGGGGTAGCGGGATCTTACAAGAGACCCAGTACTTC.

The chain recombines TRBV12-5 with TRBJ1-1, with D perhaps matching TRBD1 (5 bases). The length of the CDR3 is 17 residues. In germline, CDR1 is LGHNT, CDR2 FRNRAP. V lost 6 bases to trimming and J lost 6 bases, with 26 bases between them. In DNA, the CDR3 is TGTGCTAGTGGCTCAATCCCCTTTAGCCCGCGGGGCCCTGAAGCTTTCTTT. Its protein is CASGSIPFSPRGPEAFF.

This clone has only one observation. The rearrangement joins TRBV14 to TRBJ2-4, with D unclear. V was cut by 1 base and J by 6 bases, with 7 bases left in between. Per germline, CDR1 SGHDN and CDR2 FVKESK. This CDR3 has 13 residues. CDR3: CASSQGLGNIQYF. CDR3 DNA: TGTGCCAGCAGCCAAGGACTGGGAAACATTCAGTACTTC.

This chain joins TRBV6-5 and TRBJ2-1; 7 nucleotides line up with TRBD1. This CDR3 has 12 residues. The germline V gene encodes CDR1 MNHEY and CDR2 SVGAGI. Unmatched junction bases numbered 1, after V lost 4 bases and J lost 7 bases. CDR3 bases: TGTGCCAGCAGTTTACAGGGGAATGAGCAGTTCTTC. Encoded protein: CASSLQGNEQFF.

This rearrangement joins TRBV18 to TRBJ1-2; weak D call: TRBD1 (5 bases). V was clipped by 4 bases and J by 3 bases, with 18 bases between them. This CDR3 region has 16 residues. Germline assignment: CDR1 KGHSH and CDR2 LQKENI. The CDR3 DNA sequence: TGTGCCAGCTCACAAGGGAAGGGGTTTTCGGACTATGGCTACACCTTC. This sequence encodes CASSQGKGFSDYGYTF.

The rearrangement links TRBV19 to TRBJ1-5; TRBD1 agrees at 8 bases. Germline CDR1 reads LNHDA; CDR2 reads SQIVND (reference sequence). V lost 11 bases, J lost 6 bases, and 15 bases stayed unmatched. The CDR3 extends over 15 amino acids. The DNA of the CDR3 is TGTGCCGCCTCAGGGGGCAGCGGGATAGGTCAGCCCCAGCATTTT. Translation: CAASGGSGIGQPQHF.

This chain uses TRBV4-3 with TRBJ2-5, with 9 bases aligning to TRBD2. V lost 3 bases to trimming and J lost 5 bases; unmatched junction nucleotides: 10. Germline lookup yields CDR1 LGHNA and CDR2 YSLEER. CDR3 size: 16 residues. CDR3 coding DNA: TGCGCCAGCAGCCAGGAACCGGGACTAGCTCAGGAGACCCAGTACTTC. This translates into CASSQEPGLAQETQYF.

This chain joins TRBV13 and TRBJ2-2, with unresolved D. This CDR3 spans 12 amino acids. The germline V and J ends were trimmed by 4 bases and 7 bases, with 7 bases remaining between them. Germline V gives CDR1 PRHDT, CDR2 FYEKMQ (reference sequence). CDR3 sequence: CASSSLGGELFF. CDR3 sequence (DNA): TGTGCCAGCAGCTCCCTAGGCGGGGAGCTGTTTTTT. The full variable domain, in which reference TRBV13 and TRBJ2-2 provide the parts outside the CDR3, is AAGVIQSPRHLIKEKRETATLKCYPIPRHDTVYWYQQGPGQDPQFLISFYEKMQSDKGSIPDRFSAQQFSDYHSELNMSSLELGDSALYFCASSSLGGELFFGEGSRLTVL.

This chain links TRBV6-6 with TRBJ2-1; 7 positions match TRBD2. The CDR3 sequence is 13 residues long. Germline V gene lookup returns CDR1 MNHNY and CDR2 SVGAGI (reference sequence). The J segment lost 3 bases and the V segment lost 6 bases, leaving 2 bases of the junction unmatched. The CDR3 nucleotides are TGTGCCAGCAGCACTAGCGACTACAATGAGCAGTTCTTC. It translates to CASSTSDYNEQFF.

The chain joins TRBV2 to TRBJ1-6; 10 bases fit TRBD1. CDR3 size: 16 residues. Germline V gives CDR1 SNHLY, CDR2 FYNNEI. J lost 7 bases, V lost 1 base, and 4 bases had no gene match. Written as DNA, the CDR3 is TGTGCCAGCAGTGAAGATTGGGACAGGGGAAATTCACCCCTCCACTTT. It specifies CASSEDWDRGNSPLHF.

This clone was seen only once. The genes are TRBV7-2 and TRBJ1-4; 7 nucleotides align to TRBD1. Losses at the gene ends were 5 bases for V and 1 base for J; bases not matched to a gene: 4. The germline V gene has CDR1 SGHTA and CDR2 FQGNSA. The CDR3 loop spans 15 amino acids. CDR3 in DNA: TGTGCCAGCAGCGCCCGACAGGGAACTAATGAAAAACTGTTTTTT. Its translation is CASSARQGTNEKLFF.

This clone was recorded once. The V call is TRBV4-2, the J call TRBJ2-1, with D maybe TRBD2 (6 bases). Germline V gene sequence: CDR1 LGHNA, CDR2 YNFKEQ. The ends were cut back, 4 bases at V and 10 bases at J, with 17 bases in the middle. The CDR3 is 14 residues long. CDR3 sequence reads: CASSLGLIMEEQFF. CDR3 nucleotide sequence: TGTGCCAGCAGCCTGGGACTCATAATGGAGGAGCAGTTCTTC.

V and J are TRBV7-9 and TRBJ2-3; unclear D gene. Looked up from germline, CDR1 is SEHNR and CDR2 is FQNEAQ (reference sequence). The V gene lost 2 bases and the J gene lost 0 bases, with 6 bases spanning the gap. CDR3 length: 14 amino acids. The CDR3 reads CASSLSASTDTQYF. The CDR3 bases are TGTGCCAGCAGCTTAAGCGCTAGCACAGATACGCAGTATTTT.

This clone was recorded a few times. The CDR3 region is CASSPSSETYEQYF. Written as DNA, the CDR3 is TGTGCCAGCTCACCTAGCAGCGAGACCTACGAGCAGTACTTC. The V gene is TRBV18, the J gene TRBJ2-7; D is uncertain. The CDR3 is 14 amino acids. The germline V gene encodes CDR1 KGHSH and CDR2 LQKENI. Trimming stripped 3 bases from V and 2 bases from J, with 11 bases between.

This clone appeared once. This rearrangement joins TRBV6-5 to TRBJ1-2, with TRBD1 identical over 9 bases. Trimming at V came to 5 bases and at J to 8 bases, leaving 6 bases not matched to a gene. Per germline, CDR1 MNHEY and CDR2 SVGAGI. The CDR3 totals 13 residues. The CDR3 coding sequence is TGTGCCAGCAGTCCCGGACAGGGGCAGGGCTACACCTTC. Its protein is CASSPGQGQGYTF.

The chain links TRBV5-1 to TRBJ2-2; TRBD2 matches 11 bases. CDR3 length: 16 amino acids. V was pared by 2 bases and J by 5 bases, with 5 bases of the junction left unmatched. Germline CDR1 is SGHRS and CDR2 is YFSETQ. The CDR3 bases are TGCGCCAGCAGCTTTGTCGCTAGCGGGAGGACCGGGGAGCTGTTTTTT. Protein product: CASSFVASGRTGELFF.

V and J are TRBV28 and TRBJ1-6, with TRBD1 as a possible D gene (5 bases). The CDR3 spans 16 residues. Germline loops: CDR1 MDHEN, CDR2 SYDVKM. V was trimmed by 7 bases and J by 1 base, leaving 14 bases between them. In DNA, the CDR3 is TGTGCCAGCACCCCTGGGGGAGGATCCTATAATTCACCCCTCCACTTT. Translated, it gives CASTPGGGSYNSPLHF.